A selection of T cell receptor beta chains follows, all from one sample in a study of blood T cell repertoires in COVID-19. Clones were sequenced by immunoSEQ multiplex PCR, and TCRdb holds only the in-frame ones, with some missing. The table includes a few hundred thousand clones, 75% to 90% detected once. Material for sequencing was peripheral blood. Source of these receptors: a woman aged 55 to 70 with acute or convalescent COVID-19. CDR3s include the opening cysteine and the closing phenylalanine or tryptophan. Each record gives: V gene, clone size, J gene, D gene, CDR3 protein, CDR3 DNA. A D gene is named only where the DNA matches it firmly. Size values are once, few and many counts, or a class for expanded clones, and some rows have none.

V gene: TRBV6-5; clone size: once; J gene: TRBJ1-6; D gene: TRBD1; CDR3 protein: CASGIGQGRITLHF; CDR3 DNA: TGTGCCAGCGGGATTGGACAGGGACGAATCACCCTCCACTTT
V gene: TRBV6-6; clone size: .; J gene: TRBJ2-7; D gene: .; CDR3 protein: CASSDFITSSYEQYF; CDR3 DNA: TGTGCCAGCAGCGACTTTATAACATCCTCCTACGAGCAGTACTTC
V gene: TRBV7-9; clone size: .; J gene: TRBJ1-4; D gene: TRBD1; CDR3 protein: CASSFEAGGTNEKLFF; CDR3 DNA: TGTGCCAGCAGCTTTGAGGCAGGGGGCACTAATGAAAAACTGTTTTTT
V gene: TRBV6-2/TRBV6-3; clone size: .; J gene: TRBJ1-1; D gene: .; CDR3 protein: CASSYFFSNTEAFF; CDR3 DNA: TGTGCCAGCAGTTACTTTTTCTCGAACACTGAAGCTTTCTTT
V gene: TRBV4-1; clone size: .; J gene: TRBJ1-2; D gene: .; CDR3 protein: CASSQDPFLSYGYTF; CDR3 DNA: TGCGCCAGCAGCCAAGATCCCTTCCTATCCTATGGCTACACCTTC
V gene: TRBV7-9; clone size: .; J gene: TRBJ1-2; D gene: .; CDR3 protein: CASSLQMSYGYTF; CDR3 DNA: TGTGCCAGCAGCTTACAAATGAGCTATGGCTACACCTTC
V gene: TRBV9; clone size: .; J gene: TRBJ2-1; D gene: TRBD2; CDR3 protein: CASSKSTSGAYNEQFF; CDR3 DNA: TGTGCCAGCAGCAAATCCACTAGCGGGGCTTACAATGAGCAGTTCTTC
V gene: TRBV10-3; clone size: .; J gene: TRBJ2-1; D gene: .; CDR3 protein: CAITQGAGVGTYNEQFF; CDR3 DNA: TGTGCCATCACCCAGGGGGCGGGGGTAGGAACCTACAATGAGCAGTTCTTC
V gene: TRBV24-1; clone size: .; J gene: TRBJ2-2; D gene: TRBD1; CDR3 protein: CATLGTGRGAGELFF; CDR3 DNA: TGTGCCACCCTCGGGACAGGGAGGGGCGCCGGGGAGCTGTTTTTT
V gene: TRBV7-9; clone size: .; J gene: TRBJ1-1; D gene: TRBD1; CDR3 protein: CASSDRYGQGNTEAFF; CDR3 DNA: TGTGCCAGCAGCGACCGATATGGACAGGGGAACACTGAAGCTTTCTTT
V gene: TRBV6-5; clone size: .; J gene: TRBJ1-2; D gene: .; CDR3 protein: CASSYSGVGVYGYTF; CDR3 DNA: TGTGCCAGCAGTTACTCGGGTGTCGGGGTATATGGCTACACCTTC
V gene: TRBV9; clone size: .; J gene: TRBJ1-2; D gene: .; CDR3 protein: CASSVVGGFYGYTF; CDR3 DNA: TGTGCCAGCAGCGTAGTAGGAGGGTTCTATGGCTACACCTTC
V gene: TRBV3-1/TRBV3-2; clone size: .; J gene: TRBJ2-7; D gene: TRBD2; CDR3 protein: CASSPLLAGGGEQYF; CDR3 DNA: TGTGCCAGCAGCCCCCTACTAGCGGGAGGGGGCGAGCAGTACTTC
V gene: TRBV14; clone size: .; J gene: TRBJ1-1; D gene: TRBD1; CDR3 protein: CASSRQGWGTEAFF; CDR3 DNA: TGTGCCAGCAGCCGACAGGGATGGGGCACTGAAGCTTTCTTT
V gene: TRBV19; clone size: .; J gene: TRBJ1-5; D gene: .; CDR3 protein: CASSGLGQPQHF; CDR3 DNA: TGTGCCAGTTCAGGGCTGGGTCAGCCCCAGCATTTT
V gene: TRBV15; clone size: .; J gene: TRBJ2-1; D gene: TRBD2; CDR3 protein: CATSRSGGGNEQFF; CDR3 DNA: TGTGCCACCAGCAGAAGCGGGGGAGGGAATGAGCAGTTCTTC
V gene: TRBV28; clone size: .; J gene: TRBJ2-6; D gene: TRBD1; CDR3 protein: CASRRTGSGANVLTF; CDR3 DNA: TGTGCCAGCAGAAGGACAGGGAGCGGGGCCAACGTCCTGACTTTC
V gene: TRBV6-5; clone size: .; J gene: TRBJ2-1; D gene: TRBD1; CDR3 protein: CASSYGRGLGNEQFF; CDR3 DNA: TGTGCCAGCAGTTACGGCAGGGGGCTGGGCAATGAGCAGTTCTTC
V gene: TRBV19; clone size: .; J gene: TRBJ1-2; D gene: TRBD1; CDR3 protein: CASSMTDRGRDYGYTF; CDR3 DNA: TGTGCCAGTAGTATGACCGACAGGGGTCGGGACTATGGCTACACCTTC
V gene: TRBV29-1; clone size: .; J gene: TRBJ2-3; D gene: .; CDR3 protein: CSVAGDTDTQYF; CDR3 DNA: TGCAGCGTTGCCGGGGACACAGATACGCAGTATTTT
V gene: TRBV13; clone size: .; J gene: TRBJ2-7; D gene: .; CDR3 protein: CASSLGQFRYEQYF; CDR3 DNA: TGTGCCAGCAGCTTAGGCCAGTTCCGCTACGAGCAGTACTTC
V gene: TRBV27; clone size: .; J gene: TRBJ2-2; D gene: .; CDR3 protein: CASSLRRRRNTGELFF; CDR3 DNA: TGTGCCAGCAGTTTACGTAGGAGAAGGAACACCGGGGAGCTGTTTTTT
V gene: TRBV6-5; clone size: .; J gene: TRBJ1-2; D gene: TRBD1; CDR3 protein: CASSYSGTVDYGYTF; CDR3 DNA: TGTGCCAGCAGTTACTCGGGGACAGTTGACTATGGCTACACCTTC
V gene: TRBV14; clone size: .; J gene: TRBJ2-1; D gene: TRBD2; CDR3 protein: CASSQEGRLAGRGEQFF; CDR3 DNA: TGTGCCAGCAGCCAAGAGGGGAGGCTAGCGGGAAGGGGTGAGCAGTTCTTC
V gene: TRBV9; clone size: .; J gene: TRBJ1-5; D gene: TRBD1; CDR3 protein: CASSAGQGVGQPQHF; CDR3 DNA: TGTGCCAGCAGCGCGGGACAGGGAGTCGGCCAGCCCCAGCATTTT
V gene: TRBV3-1/TRBV3-2; clone size: .; J gene: TRBJ1-2; D gene: TRBD1; CDR3 protein: CASSQDGTGYGYTF; CDR3 DNA: TGTGCCAGCAGCCAAGATGGGACAGGGTATGGCTACACCTTC
V gene: TRBV19; clone size: .; J gene: TRBJ1-1; D gene: .; CDR3 protein: CASSIKADTEAFF; CDR3 DNA: TGTGCCAGTAGTATTAAGGCGGACACTGAAGCTTTCTTT
V gene: TRBV18; clone size: .; J gene: TRBJ2-1; D gene: .; CDR3 protein: CASSPRESSYNEQFF; CDR3 DNA: TGTGCCAGCTCACCTAGGGAGAGCTCCTACAATGAGCAGTTCTTC